The clone carrying this TCR beta chain was observed a few times. Antigen specificity is unknown. The junction and the germline gene differ at one end; a read error may be behind it. This entry is derived from a study of post-analysis software for immune sequencing data. Study findings and constraints: In patients, 4 to 6 TRBV segments were more frequent than in controls, with TRBV5-6, TRBV5-1 and TRBV20-1 among them. With F measure, samples from one preparation batch clustered together strongly.

The CDR3 contains 15 residues. Per the germline V gene, CDR1 is SGHRS and CDR2 is YFSETQ. Tagging with unique molecular identifiers was a feature of the TCR beta cDNA libraries. MiXCR was run by TCRdb on the PCR reads, yielding one entry per CDR3 protein. There are hundreds of thousands of distinct CDR3 sequences in the sample; approximately 34% occur only once, and around 5.2% lies in the top ten. This TCR was sampled from a girl aged 10 to 17 with multiple sclerosis. Specimen: blood. The genes are TRBV5-1 and TRBJ2-3; no firm D call. Written as DNA, the CDR3 is TGCACCAGCAGCTCAATACAAGCCTCCACAGATACGCAGTATTTT. Translating it yields CTSSSIQASTDTQYF. Looking up the rest from reference TRBV5-1 and TRBJ2-3 gives the full variable domain: KAGVTQTPRYLIKTRGQQVTLSCSPISGHRSVSWYQQTPGQGLQFLFEYFSETQRNKGNFPGRFSGRQFSNSRSEMNVSTLELGDSALYLCTSSSIQASTDTQYFGPGTRLTVL.